These 19 T cell receptor beta chains were sequenced from one sample in a study of shared clonotypes between healthy human individuals. Assay used: immunoSEQ multiplex PCR; TCRdb lists only in-frame clones, some missing. The sample holds some 1,600,000 clones, approximately 98% seen once. The material sequenced was naive CD4+ T cells sorted from blood. Regarding subset: CD45RA+ positively selected. The receptor source for this set is a young man in good health.

This clone was seen only once. The sample contains more than one DNA sequence encoding this CDR3. The rearrangement uses TRBV5-4 and TRBJ2-7, with D possibly TRBD1 on 5 matching bases. Trimming pared 0 bases from V and 3 bases from J, leaving 7 bases between. The CDR3 has 13 residues. CDR1 is SGHNT and CDR2 is YYREEE in the germline V gene (reference sequence). The CDR3 DNA follows: TGTGCCAGCAGCTTGGGACAGAACTACGAGCAGTACTTC. Translation gives CASSLGQNYEQYF. The variable domain in full, completed from reference TRBV5-4 and TRBJ2-7, reads ETGVTQSPTHLIKTRGQQVTLRCSSQSGHNTVSWYQQALGQGPQFIFQYYREEENGRGNFPPRFSGLQFPNYSSELNVNALELDDSALYLCASSLGQNYEQYFGPGTRLTVT.

V gene TRBV27 combines with J gene TRBJ1-5; the D is unclear. This CDR3 contains 13 residues. Germline V CDR1 and CDR2: MNHEY, SMNVEV (reference sequence). V was cut by 3 bases and J by 6 bases, with 9 bases left in between. DNA of the CDR3: TGTGCCAGCAGTTTGAAGAAGGGTCAGCCCCAGCATTTT. Amino acid sequence: CASSLKKGQPQHF.

The chain carries TRBV11-2 and TRBJ2-5, with D unresolved. Germline loops: CDR1 SGHAT, CDR2 FQNNGV. With 1 base removed from V and 3 bases from J, the gap between germline ends came to 3 bases. There are 12 residues in the CDR3. CDR3 loop: CASSLVEETQYF. CDR3 coding DNA: TGTGCCAGCAGCTTAGTGGAAGAGACCCAGTACTTC.

The J gene is TRBJ2-3, the V gene TRBV18, with 7 bases identical to TRBD1. The V and J ends lost 2 bases and 1 base, in that order; junction bases with no gene match: 3. The CDR3 extends over 15 amino acids. Per the germline V gene, CDR1 is KGHSH and CDR2 is LQKENI. CDR3 nucleotide sequence: TGTGCCAGCTCACCAGATACAGGGGGCACAGATACGCAGTATTTT. Its protein product is CASSPDTGGTDTQYF.

A word on this clone: This sample includes further DNA sequences coding for the same CDR3. This sequence joins TRBV5-1 and TRBJ2-1; 8 bases are shared with TRBD2. V shed 1 base, J shed 1 base, and the junction held 1 base outside the gene matches. This CDR3 contains 15 residues. The V gene's germline CDR1 is SGHRS and CDR2 YFSETQ. This CDR3 is CASSLTSGSYNEQFF. The CDR3 bases are TGCGCCAGCAGCTTGACTAGCGGATCCTACAATGAGCAGTTCTTC.

The chain employs TRBV4-1 and TRBJ1-1, with 10 bases matching TRBD1. V lost 3 bases, J lost 5 bases, and 6 bases stayed unmatched. The CDR3 totals 15 residues. Germline loops: CDR1 MGHRA, CDR2 YSYEKL. CDR3 bases: TGCGCCAGCAGCCAGCCGACAGGGGGCAGGACTGAAGCTTTCTTT. Protein product: CASSQPTGGRTEAFF.

This chain links TRBV7-2 with TRBJ2-7; 8 nucleotides agree with TRBD2. Germline V gives CDR1 SGHTA, CDR2 FQGNSA. V lost 1 base to trimming and J lost 2 bases; unmatched junction nucleotides: 7. This CDR3 contains 16 residues. This chain's CDR3 is CASSLVGSGVTYEQYF. CDR3 DNA: TGTGCCAGCAGCTTAGTGGGTAGCGGGGTGACCTACGAGCAGTACTTC.

The chain joins TRBV7-6 to TRBJ2-7, with 7 bases fitting TRBD2. CDR1 and CDR2 from the germline V gene are SGHVS and FNYEAQ. V gave up 5 bases and J gave up 3 bases; unmatched junction bases: 13. The CDR3 consists of 16 residues. In DNA form, the CDR3 reads TGTGCCAGCAGCCCACGTCCCCCTAGCGGCCTCTACGAGCAGTACTTC. Its translation: CASSPRPPSGLYEQYF.

The chain carries TRBV5-1 and TRBJ2-4, with D tentatively TRBD2 (6 bases). This CDR3 region has 14 residues. CDR1 is SGHRS and CDR2 is YFSETQ in the germline V gene. V was cut by 2 bases and J by 2 bases, with 8 bases left in between. The CDR3 nucleotides are TGCGCCAGCAGCTTCGGGGGAACCAAAAACATTCAGTACTTC. It yields the protein CASSFGGTKNIQYF.

The chain is built from TRBV18 and TRBJ1-2, with 7 bases aligning to TRBD1. CDR3 size: 13 residues. V gave up 0 bases and J gave up 6 bases; unmatched junction bases: 1. Per the germline V gene, CDR1 is KGHSH and CDR2 is LQKENI. CDR3 amino acids: CASSPPGTDGYTF. The CDR3 DNA reads TGTGCCAGCTCACCACCCGGGACAGATGGCTACACCTTC. Full variable domain (missing parts from reference TRBV18 and TRBJ1-2): NAGVMQNPRHLVRRRGQEARLRCSPMKGHSHVYWYRQLPEEGLKFMVYLQKENIIDESGMPKERFSAEFPKEGPSILRIQQVVRGDSAAYFCASSPPGTDGYTFGSGTRLTVV.

The CDR3 sequence is CASSLIRDSNEQFF. CDR3 DNA: TGTGCCAGCAGCTTAATTCGGGACTCCAATGAGCAGTTCTTC. The J gene is TRBJ2-1, the V gene TRBV7-9, with D perhaps TRBD2 (6 bases). V lost 2 bases to trimming and J lost 6 bases, with 11 bases between them. Germline-derived CDR1 and CDR2 are SEHNR and FQNEAQ (reference sequence). The CDR3 totals 14 residues. The full variable domain, rest sourced from reference TRBV7-9 and TRBJ2-1, is DTGVSQNPRHKITKRGQNVTFRCDPISEHNRLYWYRQTLGQGPEFLTYFQNEAQLEKSRLLSDRFSAERPKGSFSTLEIQRTEQGDSAMYLCASSLIRDSNEQFFGPGTRLTVL.

V usage is TRBV12-5 and J usage is TRBJ2-1, with 7 positions matching TRBD2. V gave up 2 bases and J gave up 4 bases; unmatched junction bases: 11. From germline, CDR1 is LGHNT and CDR2 FRNRAP. The length of the CDR3 is 17 residues. This CDR3 is CASGLPPLPGLYNEQFF. CDR3 DNA: TGTGCTAGTGGTTTGCCCCCCTTACCGGGACTATACAATGAGCAGTTCTTC. Complete variable domain (other parts from reference TRBV12-5 and TRBJ2-1): DARVTQTPRHKVTEMGQEVTMRCQPILGHNTVFWYRQTMMQGLELLAYFRNRAPLDDSGMPKDRFSAEMPDATLATLKIQPSEPRDSAVYFCASGLPPLPGLYNEQFFGPGTRLTVL.

The chain combines TRBV5-1 with TRBJ2-3, with D unclear. This CDR3 spans 11 amino acids. Trimming removed 6 bases from V and 1 base from J, with 3 bases in between. From germline, CDR1 is SGHRS and CDR2 YFSETQ. CDR3 loop: CASKGTDTQYF. CDR3 nucleotide sequence: TGCGCCAGCAAGGGCACAGATACGCAGTATTTT.

The J gene is TRBJ1-5, the V gene TRBV6-1; D unclear. The CDR3 length is 11 residues. Trimming took off 10 bases at V and 4 bases at J, with 8 bases between the two ends. Germline V gene lookup returns CDR1 MNHNS and CDR2 SASEGT. The CDR3 loop is CATRENQPQHF. The CDR3 DNA follows: TGTGCCACCCGGGAGAATCAGCCCCAGCATTTT.

The gene calls are TRBV19 and TRBJ1-1, with D perhaps matching TRBD1 (5 bases). Germline CDR1 reads LNHDA; CDR2 reads SQIVND (reference sequence). Trimming shortened V by 7 bases and J by 8 bases, and 23 bases separated the two germline ends. The CDR3 is 15 residues long. CDR3 nucleotide sequence: TGTGCCAGTACCAACTGGGGCGGCCTGCAGGCAGAAGCTTTCTTT. Its translation is CASTNWGGLQAEAFF.

The rearrangement links TRBV11-1 to TRBJ2-3; D gene ambiguous. The CDR3 is made up of 13 amino acids. CDR1 SGHAT and CDR2 FQDESV come from the germline V gene (reference sequence). V lost 2 bases, J lost 2 bases, and 5 bases lay in between. CDR3 in amino acids: CASSLTATDTQYF. The CDR3 coding sequence is TGTGCCAGCAGCTTAACAGCCACAGATACGCAGTATTTT.

The chain combines TRBV4-3 with TRBJ2-7; D perhaps matches TRBD1 (5 bases). The CDR3 totals 14 residues. V was cut by 4 bases and J by 6 bases, with 16 bases left in between. Germline-derived CDR1 and CDR2 are LGHNA and YSLEER. The CDR3 sequence: CASSPGSSSTEQYF. For the CDR3, the DNA is TGCGCCAGCAGCCCAGGGTCCAGCTCCACCGAGCAGTACTTC.

This chain joins TRBV30 and TRBJ2-1, with TRBD2 matching 8 bases. Trimming took 1 base from V and 8 from J; bases not matched to a gene: 10. The CDR3 runs to 15 residues. Germline lookup yields CDR1 GTSNPN and CDR2 SVGIG (reference sequence). The CDR3 here is CAWSEGLVSFYEQFF. DNA of the CDR3: TGTGCCTGGAGTGAGGGACTAGTAAGCTTCTATGAGCAGTTCTTC. The whole variable domain, filled in from reference TRBV30 and TRBJ2-1, reads SQTIHQWPATLVQPVGSPLSLECTVEGTSNPNLYWYRQAAGRGLQLLFYSVGIGQISSEVPQNLSASRPQDRQFILSSKKLLLSDSGFYLCAWSEGLVSFYEQFFGPGTRLTVL.

The chain links TRBV11-2 to TRBJ1-1, with D perhaps matching TRBD1 (5 bases). Per the germline V gene, CDR1 is SGHAT and CDR2 is FQNNGV. This CDR3 contains 13 residues. The ends were cut back, 4 bases at V and 0 bases at J, with 6 bases in the middle. CDR3 in amino acids: CASSWDVNTEAFF. CDR3 nucleotide sequence: TGTGCCAGCAGCTGGGACGTGAACACTGAAGCTTTCTTT.